The 5 T cell receptor beta chains presented below share a single source sample, sequenced in a study of shared clonotypes between healthy human individuals (dated by TCRdb to 2020 to 2022). For the CD8 naive samples, CD45RO-negative cells were positively selected for CCR7, yielding a CD45RA+CCR7+ population from which TemRA cells were excluded. The method behind the library was the immunoSEQ multiplex PCR assay. Drawn from immuneACCESS, this table holds only the in-frame rearrangements with V and J called that TCRdb kept. Clones are partly lost; checked studies trace under half to an unresolved V gene and leave the rest unexplained. Within this sample are around 2,000,000 clones, with about 95% of them counted one time only. The top ten constitute 0.85% to 1.3% of the sample. What was sequenced was naive CD8+ T cells sorted from blood. In light of the paper, this sample's cell subset or site label describes: CD45RA+CCR7+. The origin of the receptors is a man younger than 30 in good health.

The genes are TRBV6-5 and TRBJ2-1; 12 bases map to TRBD2. CDR3 length: 15 amino acids. Losses at the gene ends were 6 bases for V and 2 bases for J; bases not matched to a gene: 2. Germline V CDR1 and CDR2: MNHEY, SVGAGI. CDR3 in amino acids: CASSPSGGAYNEQFF. CDR3 DNA: TGTGCCAGCAGCCCTAGCGGGGGGGCCTACAATGAGCAGTTCTTC.

This clone has just one count. This sequence joins TRBV13 and TRBJ2-1, with 7 bases fitting TRBD1. V gave up 5 bases and J gave up 0 bases; unmatched junction bases: 10. The CDR3 consists of 17 residues. CDR1 is PRHDT and CDR2 is FYEKMQ in the germline V gene (reference sequence). The CDR3 spells CASSPTLQGSSYNEQFF. Here the CDR3 DNA reads TGTGCCAGCAGCCCAACCCTACAGGGGAGCTCCTACAATGAGCAGTTCTTC. The whole variable domain, filled in from reference TRBV13 and TRBJ2-1, reads AAGVIQSPRHLIKEKRETATLKCYPIPRHDTVYWYQQGPGQDPQFLISFYEKMQSDKGSIPDRFSAQQFSDYHSELNMSSLELGDSALYFCASSPTLQGSSYNEQFFGPGTRLTVL.

This rearrangement joins TRBV12-2 to TRBJ2-3. TRBV12-2 counts as a pseudogene. This CDR3 has 16 amino acids. The CDR3 sequence: CASRLPRLGRTDTQYF. CDR3 in DNA: TGTGCAAGTCGCTTACCGCGTCTCGGCCGCACAGATACGCAGTATTTT.

A remark on this clone: The sample contains more than one DNA sequence encoding this CDR3. The rearrangement uses TRBV7-9 and TRBJ2-5; D gene ambiguous. From germline, CDR1 is SEHNR and CDR2 FQNEAQ (reference sequence). This CDR3 region has 12 residues. V was clipped by 4 bases and J by 5 bases, with 8 bases between them. DNA for the CDR3: TGTGCCAGCAGCTCCTTGGGCGAGACCCAGTACTTC. This codes for CASSSLGETQYF. Full variable domain (missing parts from reference TRBV7-9 and TRBJ2-5): DTGVSQNPRHKITKRGQNVTFRCDPISEHNRLYWYRQTLGQGPEFLTYFQNEAQLEKSRLLSDRFSAERPKGSFSTLEIQRTEQGDSAMYLCASSSLGETQYFGPGTRLLVL.

The rearrangement links TRBV6-4 to TRBJ2-5; D tentatively fits TRBD1 or TRBD2 (5 bases each). The DNA end is a closer match to TRBJ2-7, so the J assignment may be wrong. Germline CDR1 MRHNA, CDR2 SNTAGT. This CDR3 contains 14 residues. The CDR3 here is CASSDRDPSYEQYF. The CDR3 nucleotides are TGTGCCAGCAGTGACAGGGACCCCAGCTACGAGCAGTACTTC.